This T cell receptor (beta chain) is from a study of identical twins. Regarding the study as a whole: Model-predicted out-of-frame TCR alpha sharing fell below observed values in monozygotic twins.

The CDR3 spans 14 residues. V was pared by 0 bases and J by 6 bases, with 9 bases between. CDR1 is SGHKS, CDR2 YYEKEE, per germline (reference sequence). In this sample, this clonotype turned up many times. Its antigen is unidentified. Template switching added a universal primer site, and cDNA bore unique molecular identifiers. TCRdb processed the 5' RACE reads anew with MiXCR; each CDR3 protein has one entry. The sample includes 570,000 or so distinct CDR3 sequences, more than 9% of them seen just once. These same data were also listed under a study on yellow fever vaccine responses in identical twins.

This chain uses TRBV5-5 with TRBJ2-2, with D possibly being TRBD2 (6 bases). The material sequenced was PBMCs. This TCR derives from a young woman in good health. The DNA of the CDR3 is TGTGCCAGCAGCTTGGTACTAGCTCCCGGGGAGCTGTTTTTT. It yields the protein CASSLVLAPGELFF.